The 19 T cell receptor beta chains presented below share a single source sample, sequenced in a study of CD8 T cells in ankylosing spondylitis. TCRdb called the 5' RACE reads again in MiXCR, with one record for every CDR3 protein. The sample holds about 310,000 distinct CDR3 sequences, about a fifth seen once. The sample taken for sequencing was blood, either unsorted or a sorted T cell fraction (not recorded which). The receptors were gathered from a female donor with ankylosing spondylitis or in good health (not recorded which).

This clonotype was counted between two and nine times. V gene TRBV7-2 combines with J gene TRBJ2-4; D is possibly TRBD1 or TRBD2 (5 bases each). Germline CDR1 reads SGHTA; CDR2 reads FQGNSA. The CDR3 totals 19 residues. V lost 1 base to trimming and J lost 0 bases, with 19 bases between them. In DNA form, the CDR3 reads TGTGCCAGCAGCTTAGTGCGACAGCGGCTCTGGCTAGCCAAAAACATTCAGTACTTC. This translates into CASSLVRQRLWLAKNIQYF. The complete variable domain, with remaining parts taken from reference TRBV7-2 and TRBJ2-4, reads GAGVSQSPSNKVTEKGKDVELRCDPISGHTALYWYRQSLGQGLEFLIYFQGNSAPDKSGLPSDRFSAERTGGSVSTLTIQRTQQEDSAVYLCASSLVRQRLWLAKNIQYFGAGTRLSVL.

V is TRBV7-9 and J is TRBJ1-1; D is possibly TRBD1 (6 bases). V gave up 7 bases and J gave up 0 bases, with 12 bases separating them. This CDR3 comprises 14 residues. Germline CDR1 and CDR2: SEHNR and FQNEAQ (reference sequence). The CDR3 reads CASIYTGMNTEAFF. The CDR3 nucleotides are TGTGCCAGCATCTATACAGGGATGAACACTGAAGCTTTCTTT.

The CDR3 protein is CASSLGKRGRNEQFF. The CDR3 DNA sequence: TGTGCCAGCAGTTTGGGGAAGCGGGGTCGGAATGAGCAGTTCTTC. The rearrangement links TRBV28 to TRBJ2-1; 7 nucleotides align to TRBD2. Germline assignment: CDR1 MDHEN and CDR2 SYDVKM. CDR3 size: 15 residues. Trimming cost V 3 bases and J 7 bases; bases outside gene matches: 9.

Comment on this clonotype: A much more abundant neighbour one base away suggests this may be a read error. V is TRBV24-1 and J is TRBJ2-3, with a possible D match to TRBD1 (6 bases). The CDR3 is made up of 13 amino acids. With 6 bases removed from V and 11 bases from J, the gap between germline ends came to 17 bases. The germline V gene encodes CDR1 KGHDR and CDR2 SFDVKD. In DNA, the CDR3 is TGTGCCACCAGTAGGCAGGGCGACAGGAGGCAGTATTTT. Its protein is CATSRQGDRRQYF.

This clonotype was counted at least ten times. The V gene is TRBV29-1, the J gene TRBJ1-1; D ambiguous. This CDR3 region has 13 residues. CDR1 and CDR2 (germline): SQVTM, ANQGSEA. V lost 0 bases and J 3 bases, leaving 8 bases between the germline ends. As DNA, the CDR3 is TGCAGCGTTGAAGACCGCACTGACACTGAAGCTTTCTTT. Translation gives CSVEDRTDTEAFF. The whole variable domain, filled in from reference TRBV29-1 and TRBJ1-1, reads SAVISQKPSRDICQRGTSLTIQCQVDSQVTMMFWYRQQPGQSLTLIATANQGSEATYESGFVIDKFPISRPNLTFSTLTVSNMSPEDSSIYLCSVEDRTDTEAFFGQGTRLTVV.

The J gene is TRBJ1-1, the V gene TRBV11-2; D is possibly TRBD1 (5 bases). The CDR3 loop spans 14 amino acids. CDR1 is SGHAT and CDR2 is FQNNGV in the germline V gene. Trimming pared 0 bases from V and 10 bases from J, leaving 15 bases between. The CDR3 region has the DNA TGTGCCAGCAGCTTAGATGCGACAGTGCCCGGAGCTTTCTTT. Translating it yields CASSLDATVPGAFF.

The rearrangement links TRBV6-1 to TRBJ1-6; 9 bases fit TRBD1. The CDR3 is 18 residues long. With V trimmed by 5 bases and J by 0 bases, 8 bases remained unmatched. CDR1 is MNHNS, CDR2 SASEGT, per germline. CDR3 DNA sequence: TGTGCCAGCAGTACAGGGGGCGGACCAAGCTCCTATAATTCACCCCTCCACTTT. Protein sequence: CASSTGGGPSSYNSPLHF.

V is TRBV10-3 and J is TRBJ1-5; no definite D call. The germline V and J ends were trimmed by 2 bases and 0 bases, with 8 bases remaining between them. This CDR3 region has 15 residues. Germline V lookup: CDR1 ENHRY, CDR2 SYGVKD. CDR3 amino acids: CAISEGRVSNQPQHF. In DNA, the CDR3 is TGTGCCATCAGTGAGGGAAGGGTTAGCAATCAGCCCCAGCATTTT.

This clonotype was counted only a few times. The chain has TRBV6-2 or TRBV6-3 and TRBJ1-1; unclear D gene. V lost 8 bases to trimming and J lost 1 base, with 11 bases between them. In germline, CDR1 is MNHEY, CDR2 SVGEGT. This CDR3 spans 13 amino acids. The CDR3 spells CASRSQANTEAFF. Written as DNA, the CDR3 is TGTGCCAGCCGTAGTCAGGCGAACACTGAAGCTTTCTTT.

The chain has TRBV29-1 and TRBJ2-5; TRBD1 agrees at 7 bases. Germline V gene sequence: CDR1 SQVTM, CDR2 ANQGSEA. V dropped 1 base and J dropped 0; count of bases not matched to a gene: 2. CDR3 length: 14 residues. DNA for the CDR3: TGCAGCGTTGAAGGGACAGGATACCAAGAGACCCAGTACTTC. Residues: CSVEGTGYQETQYF.

This clonotype was picked up one time. The final CDR3 position lacks the conserved phenylalanine or tryptophan, pointing to a likely read error. The limits of the CDR3 on the DNA are not certain, so only TCRdb's listed CDR3 is given. V gene TRBV12-2 combines with J gene TRBJ1-1. TRBV12-2 is reported as a pseudogene. The CDR3 is 14 residues long, counting both termini. The CDR3 loop is CASRLGVLNTEAFL.

The CDR3 protein is CASSPPQREAPSSYNEQFF. Written as DNA, the CDR3 is TGTGCCAGCTCACCCCCACAGCGGGAGGCTCCGAGCTCCTACAATGAGCAGTTCTTC. V gene TRBV18 combines with J gene TRBJ2-1; 9 nucleotides match TRBD2. CDR1 KGHSH and CDR2 LQKENI come from the germline V gene. V was clipped by 3 bases and J by 0 bases; unmatched bases: 12. The CDR3 runs to 19 residues.

The rearrangement joins TRBV7-2 to TRBJ2-1; D not resolved. Looked up from germline, CDR1 is SGHTA and CDR2 is FQGNSA. Trimming took off 6 bases at V and 0 bases at J, with 12 bases between the two ends. This CDR3 contains 15 residues. The CDR3 DNA is TGTGCCAGCAGGACCCAGGAGAGCTCCTACAATGAGCAGTTCTTC. Its protein product is CASRTQESSYNEQFF. Variable domain in full (rest from reference TRBV7-2 and TRBJ2-1): GAGVSQSPSNKVTEKGKDVELRCDPISGHTALYWYRQSLGQGLEFLIYFQGNSAPDKSGLPSDRFSAERTGGSVSTLTIQRTQQEDSAVYLCASRTQESSYNEQFFGPGTRLTVL.

V and J are TRBV6-1 and TRBJ1-5, with D uncertain. V lost 4 bases and J lost 7, with 8 bases in between. Germline V gene lookup returns CDR1 MNHNS and CDR2 SASEGT. The CDR3 is 12 amino acids. Here the CDR3 reads CASSGRWQPQHF. The DNA for the CDR3 is TGTGCCAGCAGTGGTAGGTGGCAGCCCCAGCATTTT.

In this sample, this clonotype turned up many times. The gene calls are TRBV5-1 and TRBJ1-1; D perhaps matches TRBD1 (6 bases). This CDR3 contains 14 residues. V dropped 4 bases and J dropped 1 base, with 11 bases sitting between them. Looked up from germline, CDR1 is SGHRS and CDR2 is YFSETQ. In DNA, the CDR3 is TGCGCCAGCAGCCTCACACAGGGGAACACTGAAGCTTTCTTT. As protein: CASSLTQGNTEAFF.

The chain couples TRBV27 to TRBJ2-3, with 8 bases identical to TRBD2. Germline-derived CDR1 and CDR2 are MNHEY and SMNVEV (reference sequence). The CDR3 is made up of 19 amino acids. Trimming removed 5 bases from V and 6 bases from J; junction bases left unmatched: 22. CDR3 amino acids: CASSVSPGLTGGPRDTQYF. The CDR3 DNA reads as TGTGCCAGCAGTGTCTCTCCGGGACTAACGGGAGGGCCTCGGGATACGCAGTATTTT.

The chain combines TRBV7-7 with TRBJ2-3; TRBD1 matches at 7 bases. The J segment lost 4 bases and the V segment lost 5 bases, leaving 6 bases of the junction unmatched. The CDR3 loop spans 14 amino acids. CDR1 and CDR2 (germline): SSHAT, FNYEAQ (reference sequence). As DNA, the CDR3 is TGTGCCAGCAGCCGTGACAGGGCCGCAGATACGCAGTATTTT. Its translation is CASSRDRAADTQYF.

The chain combines TRBV12-3 or TRBV12-4 with TRBJ2-3, with D perhaps TRBD2 (5 bases). The CDR3 consists of 16 residues. V lost 7 bases and J 6 bases, leaving 23 bases between the germline ends. In nucleotides, the CDR3 is TGTGCCAGCACCCCGGGATCGGCGACTCGAAGGGATACGCAGTATTTT. Translating gives CASTPGSATRRDTQYF.

This clonotype was seen only a few times. The rearrangement joins TRBV5-6 to TRBJ2-3; 10 nucleotides agree with TRBD2. The V gene end was trimmed by 1 base and the J gene end by 2 bases; junction bases not matched to a gene: 7. CDR1 and CDR2 (germline): SGHDT, YYEEEE. The CDR3 extends over 17 amino acids. The CDR3 region has the DNA TGTGCCAGCAGCTTGCTCTCCGGGACTAGCGACACAGATACGCAGTATTTT. Translated, it gives CASSLLSGTSDTDTQYF.